This TCR beta chain was sequenced for a study of blood T cell repertoires in COVID-19. Original processing notes: Reference gene primer amplification gave estimated nucleated cell counts. Clones were sequenced by immunoSEQ multiplex PCR, and TCRdb holds only the in-frame ones, with some missing. D and trimming were read from the DNA, whereas the V and J calls and clone size are those reported in that table. The data show just over 250,000 clones, more than 75% seen once. Trimming removed 5 bases from V and 4 bases from J, with 8 bases in between. The CDR3 has 12 amino acids. Looked up from germline, CDR1 is LGHNT and CDR2 is FRNRAP.

The J gene is TRBJ1-2, the V gene TRBV12-5, with unresolved D. The sequenced sample was peripheral blood. The receptor's source is a man aged 35-49 years who had recovered from COVID-19. The CDR3 protein is CASGLQLYGYTF. CDR3 sequence (DNA): TGTGCTAGTGGTCTTCAACTCTATGGCTACACCTTC.